The 25 T cell receptor beta chains below all came from one sample that was sequenced in a study of T and B cells in COVID-19 patients. From blood, about 250-500 ng of genomic DNA served as TRB template. BIOMED2 TRB-A/B primer pools were used in multiplex TRB PCR. TCRdb reanalysed the multiplex PCR reads using MiXCR and keeps one entry per CDR3 protein. The repertoire holds fewer than 9,500 distinct CDR3 sequences, with 25% to 30% as singletons. Input material: blood. The source of these receptors is a human donor who had recovered from COVID-19.

This clonotype was detected a few times. V usage is TRBV6-1 and J usage is TRBJ2-5, with 8 bases identical to TRBD1. This CDR3 has 14 amino acids. With V trimmed by 6 bases and J by 2 bases, 5 bases remained unmatched. Germline V gene sequence: CDR1 MNHNS, CDR2 SASEGT. This CDR3 is CASSFTGGQETQYF. Written as DNA, the CDR3 is TGTGCCAGCAGCTTCACAGGGGGACAAGAGACCCAGTACTTC.

This clonotype was counted once. The genes are TRBV30 and TRBJ2-7; 9 positions match TRBD1. The CDR3 runs to 14 residues. CDR1 and CDR2 (germline): GTSNPN, SVGIG (reference sequence). J was trimmed by 4 bases and V by 6 bases; bases with no gene match: 10. CDR3 protein: CACEIRQGEYEQYF. DNA for the CDR3: TGTGCCTGCGAGATCCGACAGGGGGAATACGAGCAGTACTTC.

This clonotype was observed a handful of times. This chain connects TRBV5-6 to TRBJ2-3; 12 nucleotides align to TRBD1. The V and J ends lost 4 bases and 5 bases, in that order; junction bases with no gene match: 8. The CDR3 extends over 16 amino acids. The germline V gene encodes CDR1 SGHDT and CDR2 YYEEEE. This chain's CDR3 is CASSTAGTGGRDTQYF. The CDR3 region has the DNA TGTGCCAGCAGCACCGCCGGGACAGGGGGCAGAGATACGCAGTATTTT.

The CDR3, as DNA: TGTGCCAGCATCGGGACGTTGGGTAATTCACCCCTCCACTTT. It yields the protein CASIGTLGNSPLHF. This chain joins TRBV6-1 and TRBJ1-6, with a tentative D call TRBD1 (5 bases). CDR3 length: 14 amino acids. Germline CDR1 and CDR2: MNHNS and SASEGT. V was trimmed by 7 bases and J by 6 bases, leaving 13 bases between them.

The chain links TRBV28 to TRBJ2-7, with 10 bases matching TRBD1. V was clipped by 7 bases and J by 6 bases; unmatched bases: 9. Germline V gene data show CDR1 as MDHEN and CDR2 as SYDVKM. The CDR3 extends over 14 amino acids. The CDR3, as DNA: TGTGCCAGCACTCCCCCGGGACAGGGGTCCGAGCAGTACTTC. Translated, it gives CASTPPGQGSEQYF.

The genes are TRBV6-2 or TRBV6-3 and TRBJ2-4; D is uncertain. The germline gives CDR1 MNHEY, CDR2 SVGEGT. This CDR3 has 15 residues. The V gene lost 2 bases and the J gene lost 6 bases, with 14 bases spanning the gap. CDR3 sequence: CASSYLPEAINIQYF. For the CDR3, the DNA is TGTGCCAGCAGTTACCTGCCTGAGGCGATAAACATTCAGTACTTC.

In this sample, this clonotype is medium-sized. The V gene is TRBV6-4, the J gene TRBJ2-3, with D unclear. Germline V gene lookup returns CDR1 MRHNA and CDR2 SNTAGT. Trimming pared 2 bases from V and 0 bases from J, leaving 3 bases between. The length of the CDR3 is 13 residues. CDR3 DNA: TGTGCCAGCAGTGACCAGAGCACAGATACGCAGTATTTT. It yields the protein CASSDQSTDTQYF.

The chain employs TRBV6-4 and TRBJ2-1; D is possibly TRBD1 or TRBD2 (5 bases each). The germline V and J ends were trimmed by 7 bases and 14 bases, with 21 bases remaining between them. Germline assignment: CDR1 MRHNA and CDR2 SNTAGT. The CDR3 runs 13 residues. The CDR3 here is CASTQIGGGRKFF. The CDR3 DNA follows: TGTGCCAGCACTCAGATAGGTGGGGGTCGGAAGTTCTTC.

The chain uses TRBV29-1 and TRBJ1-1, with TRBD1 matching over 7 bases. Germline CDR1 SQVTM, CDR2 ANQGSEA. This CDR3 is 12 amino acids long. The V and J ends lost 2 bases and 4 bases, in that order; junction bases with no gene match: 1. The CDR3 protein is CSVESGGTEAFF. For the CDR3, the DNA is TGCAGCGTTGAATCAGGGGGCACTGAAGCTTTCTTT.

The CDR3: CASSLTPLYTYEQYF. DNA for the CDR3: TGTGCCAGCAGTTTAACACCACTATACACCTACGAGCAGTACTTC. The chain couples TRBV27 to TRBJ2-7; D unclear. From germline, CDR1 is MNHEY and CDR2 SMNVEV (reference sequence). This CDR3 spans 15 amino acids. V lost 2 bases and J lost 2, with 13 bases in between.

The V call is TRBV24-1, the J call TRBJ2-5, with D possibly being TRBD2 (6 bases). V lost 5 bases, J lost 5 bases, and 14 bases lay in between. The CDR3 loop spans 14 amino acids. Germline CDR1 reads KGHDR; CDR2 reads SFDVKD. The CDR3 DNA sequence: TGTGCCACCAGTGCAACGGACGGAGGGGAGACCCAGTACTTC. Translating it yields CATSATDGGETQYF.

In this sample, this clonotype turned up a few times. The V and J genes are TRBV7-2 and TRBJ1-2; perhaps TRBD1 as D (5 bases). There are 14 residues in the CDR3. Germline-derived CDR1 and CDR2 are SGHTA and FQGNSA. The V and J ends lost 5 bases and 4 bases respectively, with 14 bases between them. In DNA, the CDR3 is TGTGCCAGCAGCCAGCAGGGTAGGGGCTATGGCTACACCTTC. Encoded protein: CASSQQGRGYGYTF.

CDR3 protein: CATSRDFGRSSGANVLTF. The CDR3 nucleotides read TGTGCCACCAGCAGAGATTTTGGCCGCTCCTCTGGGGCCAACGTCCTGACTTTC. The chain links TRBV15 to TRBJ2-6; D is unclear. The CDR3 is made up of 18 amino acids. The germline V gene has CDR1 LNHNV and CDR2 YYDKDF (reference sequence). The germline V and J ends were trimmed by 0 bases and 0 bases, with 12 bases remaining between them. Looking up the rest from reference TRBV15 and TRBJ2-6 gives the full variable domain: DAMVIQNPRYQVTQFGKPVTLSCSQTLNHNVMYWYQQKSSQAPKLLFHYYDKDFNNEADTPDNFQSRRPNTSFCFLDIRSPGLGDTAMYLCATSRDFGRSSGANVLTFGAGSRLTVL.

This clonotype is labeled as medium-sized. V usage is TRBV5-5 and J usage is TRBJ2-7; 8 bases are shared with TRBD1. Germline V gene lookup returns CDR1 SGHKS and CDR2 YYEKEE (reference sequence). CDR3 length: 14 residues. Losses at the gene ends were 3 bases for V and 6 bases for J; bases not matched to a gene: 8. CDR3: CASSWRTGTGEQYF. The CDR3 DNA is TGTGCCAGCAGCTGGAGAACCGGGACAGGCGAGCAGTACTTC. Full variable domain (missing parts from reference TRBV5-5 and TRBJ2-7): DAGVTQSPTHLIKTRGQQVTLRCSPISGHKSVSWYQQVLGQGPQFIFQYYEKEERGRGNFPDRFSARQFPNYSSELNVNALLLGDSALYLCASSWRTGTGEQYFGPGTRLTVT.

V gene TRBV5-1 combines with J gene TRBJ2-5; tentatively, D is TRBD2 (5 bases). In germline, CDR1 is SGHRS, CDR2 YFSETQ. The ends were cut back, 2 bases at V and 1 base at J, with 9 bases in the middle. The CDR3 spans 14 residues. CDR3 in amino acids: CASSFTRGQETQYF. The CDR3 coding sequence is TGCGCCAGCAGCTTCACCCGGGGCCAAGAGACCCAGTACTTC.

Within the sample, this clonotype is medium-sized. The genes are TRBV29-1 and TRBJ1-1; tentative D call: TRBD1 (5 bases). The length of the CDR3 is 11 residues. Trimming pared 7 bases from V and 4 bases from J, leaving 10 bases between. The V gene's germline CDR1 is SQVTM and CDR2 ANQGSEA. This CDR3 reads CSGSRATEAFF. The CDR3 region has the DNA TGCAGCGGAAGCAGGGCCACTGAAGCTTTCTTT. The full variable domain, completed using reference TRBV29-1 and TRBJ1-1, is SAVISQKPSRDICQRGTSLTIQCQVDSQVTMMFWYRQQPGQSLTLIATANQGSEATYESGFVIDKFPISRPNLTFSTLTVSNMSPEDSSIYLCSGSRATEAFFGQGTRLTVV.

The chain employs TRBV19 and TRBJ2-2; 8 bases map to TRBD1. In germline, CDR1 is LNHDA, CDR2 SQIVND (reference sequence). This CDR3 comprises 17 residues. V lost 4 bases and J lost 2; bases outside the gene matches: 9. The CDR3 is CASSRTGTGSNTGELFF. Here the CDR3 DNA reads TGTGCCAGTAGTAGGACCGGGACAGGCTCTAACACCGGGGAGCTGTTTTTT.

By share of the sample, this clonotype is medium-sized (0.01 to 0.1%). The J gene is TRBJ2-2, the V gene TRBV29-1; D is perhaps TRBD2 (5 bases). The CDR3 has 13 residues. The V gene's germline CDR1 is SQVTM and CDR2 ANQGSEA. V lost 7 bases and J 0 bases, leaving 9 bases between the germline ends. In DNA, the CDR3 is TGCAGCGCTAGCCAGGCGAACACCGGGGAGCTGTTTTTT. As protein: CSASQANTGELFF.

This clonotype was counted at least ten times. The rearrangement joins TRBV30 to TRBJ1-5; D is ambiguous. Trimming removed 3 bases at V and 11 bases at J, with 11 bases between. The length of the CDR3 is 11 residues. Germline V CDR1 and CDR2: GTSNPN, SVGIG (reference sequence). The CDR3 DNA follows: TGTGCCTGGAGAACCAAGGGTTCCCAGCATTTT. Encoded protein: CAWRTKGSQHF.

In this sample, this clonotype is medium-sized. The chain carries TRBV29-1 and TRBJ1-2; D ambiguous. The CDR3 is 14 residues long. Germline V gene data show CDR1 as SQVTM and CDR2 as ANQGSEA. V lost 3 bases and J 0 bases, leaving 11 bases between the germline ends. The CDR3: CSVDSNSANYGYTF. The CDR3 coding sequence is TGCAGCGTTGATTCTAACAGTGCTAACTATGGCTACACCTTC.

The chain is built from TRBV5-6 and TRBJ2-3, with D uncertain. The length of the CDR3 is 14 residues. V was pared by 2 bases and J by 3 bases, with 10 bases between. Germline CDR1 SGHDT, CDR2 YYEEEE. The CDR3 sequence is CASSLITTTDTQYF. DNA of the CDR3: TGTGCCAGCAGCTTAATAACGACGACAGATACGCAGTATTTT.

The CDR3: CASSLRPYEQYF. As DNA, the CDR3 is TGTGCCAGCAGTTTGCGGCCCTACGAGCAGTACTTC. The V and J genes are TRBV28 and TRBJ2-7; D unresolved. V was trimmed by 3 bases and J by 2 bases, leaving 5 bases between them. CDR3 length: 12 residues. Looked up from germline, CDR1 is MDHEN and CDR2 is SYDVKM.

Judged by abundance, this clonotype is medium-sized. The V and J genes are TRBV5-5 and TRBJ2-7; 7 nucleotides line up with TRBD2. V was clipped by 4 bases and J by 4 bases; unmatched bases: 8. The CDR3 has 14 amino acids. The germline gives CDR1 SGHKS, CDR2 YYEKEE (reference sequence). The CDR3 sequence: CASSRTGGGYEQYF. The CDR3, as DNA: TGTGCCAGCAGCCGGACGGGGGGTGGTTACGAGCAGTACTTC.

This clonotype has more than one count but fewer than ten. The chain is built from TRBV2 and TRBJ2-5, with D maybe TRBD2 (5 bases). CDR3 length: 13 residues. Trimming cost V 4 bases and J 5 bases, with 11 bases left between them. Per the germline V gene, CDR1 is SNHLY and CDR2 is FYNNEI. The CDR3 region is CASSAGGWETQYF. The CDR3 DNA is TGTGCCAGCAGTGCTGGAGGCTGGGAGACCCAGTACTTC.

This chain joins TRBV20-1 and TRBJ2-3; 13 bases agree with TRBD2. CDR3 size: 16 residues. Trimming at V came to 3 bases and at J to 6 bases, leaving 9 bases not matched to a gene. Germline V lookup: CDR1 DFQATT, CDR2 SNEGSKA (reference sequence). CDR3 nucleotides: TGCAGTGCTAGGGGGGCGGGACTAGCGGGATTGGATACGCAGTATTTT. This sequence encodes CSARGAGLAGLDTQYF.